In this sample, the clone carrying this T cell receptor beta chain turned up a few times. Its cognate antigen is unknown. The germline V gene has CDR1 DFQATT and CDR2 SNEGSKA (reference sequence). This CDR3 is 13 amino acids long. Trimming removed 3 bases at V and 8 bases at J, with 15 bases between. The sample is drawn from a study of CD8 T cells in ankylosing spondylitis. Study observations and caveats: What appeared characteristic of ankylosing spondylitis blood was a TCR beta motif of fewer than ten highly homologous variants. Earlier work had already found some motif variants in reactive arthritis synovial fluid and blood.

TCRdb recomputed calls from the 5' RACE reads with MiXCR, one row per CDR3 protein. Counted here are around 320,000 distinct CDR3 sequences, 20% occurring once; the ten biggest clones make up roughly 3.4%. The sequence was obtained from a female donor with ankylosing spondylitis or in good health (not recorded which). What was sequenced was blood, either unsorted or a sorted T cell fraction (not recorded which). The V gene is TRBV20-1, the J gene TRBJ2-3; possible D gene TRBD2, 6 bases. The CDR3 DNA reads TGCAGTGCTAGGGGGACTTTCCTGGGTACGCAGTATTTT. Translating it yields CSARGTFLGTQYF.